Below, one T cell receptor beta chain is given with its context. This specimen belongs to a study of shared clonotypes between healthy human individuals. None of the donors, who were healthy HIV-negative adults, had recently had acute infections or vaccinations. The CDR3 totals 16 residues. From germline, CDR1 is LNHDA and CDR2 SQIVND (reference sequence). V was clipped by 6 bases and J by 5 bases, with 21 bases between them. Template for every sorted-subset replicate PCR totaled about 0.2 ug DNA, tens of thousands of T cell genomes. Here immunoSEQ multiplex PCR was the method, and the copy in TCRdb shows in-frame clones only, minus some. The sample consists of approximately 2.1 million clones, approximately 93% of them appearing once.

Sequencing was done on a sample of naive CD4+ T cells from PBMCs. Sample subset: CD45RA+ positively selected. The sequence came from a man younger than 30 in good health. Some clones in this sample may be carry-over from other donors' samples. This chain uses TRBV19 with TRBJ2-3; D might be TRBD1 (8 bases). CDR3 coding DNA: TGTGCCAGTAGGTTGCAGGGGGCGGGAGCGGGAGATACGCAGTATTTT. Protein product: CASRLQGAGAGDTQYF. Full variable domain (remainder filled in from reference TRBV19 and TRBJ2-3): DGGITQSPKYLFRKEGQNVTLSCEQNLNHDAMYWYRQDPGQGLRLIYYSQIVNDFQKGDIAEGYSVSREKKESFPLTVTSAQKNPTAFYLCASRLQGAGAGDTQYFGPGTRLTVL.